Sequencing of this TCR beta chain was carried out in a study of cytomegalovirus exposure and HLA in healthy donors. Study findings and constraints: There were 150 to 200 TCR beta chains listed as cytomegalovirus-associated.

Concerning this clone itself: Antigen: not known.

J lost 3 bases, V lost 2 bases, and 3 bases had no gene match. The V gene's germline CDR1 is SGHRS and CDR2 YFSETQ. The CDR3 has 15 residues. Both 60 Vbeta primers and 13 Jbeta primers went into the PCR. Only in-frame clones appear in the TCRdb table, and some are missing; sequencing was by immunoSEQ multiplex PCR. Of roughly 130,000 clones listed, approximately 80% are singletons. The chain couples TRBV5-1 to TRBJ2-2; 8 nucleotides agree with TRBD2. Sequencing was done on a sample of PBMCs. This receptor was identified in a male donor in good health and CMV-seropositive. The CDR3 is CASSFRREDTGELFF. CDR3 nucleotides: TGCGCCAGCAGCTTCCGGCGGGAGGACACCGGGGAGCTGTTTTTT.